This record covers a single TCR beta chain. Its antigen is currently unknown. This entry is derived from a study of response to subunit inactivated influenza vaccine. This CDR3 comprises 15 residues. V lost 3 bases, J lost 7 bases, and 18 bases lay in between. TCRdb re-derived calls from the RT-PCR reads in MiXCR, one entry per CDR3 protein. The top ten hold roughly 10% of the sample, which has more than 700,000 distinct CDR3 sequences, less than 25% seen once. General study results and limits: Each seasonal influenza vaccination, the authors suggested, recruits few new T cells.

The receptor was isolated from a man between 50 and 59 years old who received an inactivated influenza vaccine. The gene calls are TRBV12-3 or TRBV12-4 and TRBJ2-5; D not certain. The input for sequencing was PBMCs from blood, taken about 5 days after vaccination. The CDR3 here is CASSFSVRGVATQYF. CDR3 in DNA: TGTGCCAGCAGTTTCTCAGTCCGCGGCGTAGCGACCCAGTACTTC.